A few counts support the clone carrying this T cell receptor beta chain. Its antigen is not identified. The data are from a study of identical twins. TCRdb re-derived calls from the 5' RACE reads in MiXCR, one entry per CDR3 protein. The profile shows about 700,000 distinct CDR3 sequences, 5.5% to 6.5% of them singletons. Germline values: CDR1 LGHDT, CDR2 YNNKEL (reference sequence). The length of the CDR3 is 16 residues. Trimming removed 5 bases from V and 1 base from J; junction bases left unmatched: 9. Broader study findings: Shared out-of-frame alpha sequences (those common to twins) showed excess low generation probability.

The rearrangement joins TRBV3-1 to TRBJ2-7, with TRBD2 matching over 9 bases. Sequenced input: naive T cells sorted from blood. The sequence was collected from a man aged 18 to 29 in good health. The CDR3 reads CASSFSTSGYSYEQYF. The CDR3 region has the DNA TGTGCCAGCAGCTTCTCGACTAGCGGCTATTCCTACGAGCAGTACTTC.